This T cell receptor (beta chain) was sequenced in a study of T cell responses to AZD1222 COVID-19 vaccine. Germline V gene data show CDR1 as SGHTA and CDR2 as FQGNSA. The CDR3 is 15 residues long. The J segment lost 0 bases and the V segment lost 4 bases, leaving 5 bases of the junction unmatched. Some clones are missing from TCRdb's copy, which holds only in-frame ones; the method was immunoSEQ multiplex PCR. The table lists 150,000 or so clones, approximately 90% of them singletons. The receptor comes from an adult in good health. V usage is TRBV7-2 and J usage is TRBJ1-2; TRBD1 matches 7 bases. The sequencing here drew on peripheral blood, taken on day 0 of AZD1222 vaccination. CDR3 sequence (DNA): TGTGCCAGCAGCTGGAACAGGGGTCCTAACTATGGCTACACCTTC. Amino acids: CASSWNRGPNYGYTF.